This TCR beta chain was recorded in a study of PD-L1 blockade in urothelial cancer. As for the study in general: Analysis of the blood was performed 3 weeks (second dose) and 6 weeks after treatment start. There were a median of about 140,000 T cells in blood samples.

Each PCR had synthetic TCR analog templates added to it as a spike-in. Here immunoSEQ multiplex PCR was the method, and the copy in TCRdb shows in-frame clones only, minus some. The sample lists about 72,000 clones, more than 75% seen once, with about 15% in the top ten. The CDR3 is 15 residues long. Germline CDR1 is SGHVS and CDR2 is FNYEAQ. V lost 5 bases to trimming and J lost 2 bases; unmatched junction nucleotides: 6. Time point specified: pretreatment peripheral blood. Pretreatment and on-treatment blood mononuclear cell samples were taken, totaling between 1 and 8 time points per patient. The sequence came from a man aged 55-75 years with urothelial cancer. The V and J genes are TRBV7-6 and TRBJ2-1; 7 positions agree with TRBD2. The specimen was PBMCs, collected around atezolizumab (anti-PD-L1) treatment. CDR3 sequence (DNA): TGTGCCAGCAGCCAAACCGGGACTACCTACAATGAGCAGTTCTTC. Translation: CASSQTGTTYNEQFF.